This T cell receptor (beta chain) emerged from a study of blood T cell repertoires in COVID-19. Overall study context: Material from acute and convalescent COVID-19 was sourced from the United States, Italy and Spain.

Data came from immunoSEQ multiplex PCR; TCRdb stores just in-frame clones and leaves some out. The profile shows 130,000 or so clones, about four fifths of them singletons. Participants had their cohort set by participant-reported clinical history. Per germline, CDR1 LNHDA and CDR2 SQIVND (reference sequence). This CDR3 comprises 12 residues. The V segment lost 10 bases and the J segment 7 bases; nucleotides outside the gene matches: 6. Material for sequencing was PBMCs or T cells enriched from blood (not recorded which). The chain employs TRBV19 and TRBJ1-5; 8 bases are shared with TRBD1. The receptor comes from a man aged 25-45 years who had recovered from COVID-19. CDR3 DNA: TGTGCCACCGGACAGGGAGAGCAGCCCCAGCATTTT. Amino acids: CATGQGEQPQHF. Filled out from reference TRBV19 and TRBJ1-5, the complete variable domain reads DGGITQSPKYLFRKEGQNVTLSCEQNLNHDAMYWYRQDPGQGLRLIYYSQIVNDFQKGDIAEGYSVSREKKESFPLTVTSAQKNPTAFYLCATGQGEQPQHFGDGTRLSIL.